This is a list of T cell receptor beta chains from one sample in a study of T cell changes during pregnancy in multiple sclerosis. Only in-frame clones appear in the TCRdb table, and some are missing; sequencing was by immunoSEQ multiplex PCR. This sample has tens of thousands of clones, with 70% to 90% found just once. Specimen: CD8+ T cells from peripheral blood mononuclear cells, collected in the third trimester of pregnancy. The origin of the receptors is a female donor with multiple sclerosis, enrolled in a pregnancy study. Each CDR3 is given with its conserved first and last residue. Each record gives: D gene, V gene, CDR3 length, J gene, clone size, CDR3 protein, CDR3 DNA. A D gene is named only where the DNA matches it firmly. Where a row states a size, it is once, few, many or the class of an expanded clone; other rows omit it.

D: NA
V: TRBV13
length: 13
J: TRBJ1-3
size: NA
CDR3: CASSLPGTNTIYF
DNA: TGTGCCAGCAGCTTACCGGGAACTAACACCATATATTTT

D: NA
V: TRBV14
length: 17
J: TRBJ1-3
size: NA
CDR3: CASSHFDTISSGNTIYF
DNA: TGTGCCAGCAGCCACTTCGACACGATCAGCTCTGGAAACACCATATATTTT

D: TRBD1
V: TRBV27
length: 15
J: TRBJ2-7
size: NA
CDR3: CASTYGTGGSYEQYF
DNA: TGTGCCAGCACCTACGGGACAGGGGGCTCCTACGAGCAGTACTTC

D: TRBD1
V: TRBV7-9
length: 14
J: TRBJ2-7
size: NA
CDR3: CASSRTGEYNEQYF
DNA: TGTGCCAGCAGCCGGACAGGGGAATACAACGAGCAGTACTTC

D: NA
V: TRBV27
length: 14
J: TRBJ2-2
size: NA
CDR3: CASSFYRDTGELFF
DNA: TGTGCCAGCAGTTTCTACAGGGACACCGGGGAGCTGTTTTTT

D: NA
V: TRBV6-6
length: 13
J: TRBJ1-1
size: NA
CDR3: CASSIPTNTEAFF
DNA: TGTGCCAGCAGCATCCCGACTAACACTGAAGCTTTCTTT

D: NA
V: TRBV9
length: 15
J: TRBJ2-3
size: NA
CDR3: CASSVAGASTDTQYF
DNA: TGTGCCAGCAGCGTAGCTGGGGCTAGCACAGATACGCAGTATTTT

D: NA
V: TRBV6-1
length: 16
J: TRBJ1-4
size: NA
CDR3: CASSEAVGEGGEKLFF
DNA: TGTGCCAGCAGTGAAGCGGTCGGGGAAGGAGGTGAAAAACTGTTTTTT

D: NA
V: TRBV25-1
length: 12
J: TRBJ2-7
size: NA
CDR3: CASSADNGEQYF
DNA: TGTGCCAGCAGTGCGGACAACGGCGAGCAGTACTTC

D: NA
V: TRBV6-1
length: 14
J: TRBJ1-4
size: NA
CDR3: CAGSWTRTNEKLFF
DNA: TGTGCCGGTTCGTGGACACGGACTAATGAAAAACTGTTTTTT

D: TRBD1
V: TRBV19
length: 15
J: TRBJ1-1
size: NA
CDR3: CASRTYTGGGTEAFF
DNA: TGTGCCAGTAGGACATATACAGGGGGTGGGACTGAAGCTTTCTTT

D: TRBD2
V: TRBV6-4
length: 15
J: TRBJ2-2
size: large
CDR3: CASSDSAGGPGELFF
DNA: TGTGCCAGCAGTGACTCAGCGGGAGGGCCCGGGGAGCTGTTTTTT

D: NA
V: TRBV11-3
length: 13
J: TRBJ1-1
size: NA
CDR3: CASSLVGGTEAFF
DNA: TGTGCCAGCAGCTTAGTGGGGGGTACAGAAGCTTTCTTT

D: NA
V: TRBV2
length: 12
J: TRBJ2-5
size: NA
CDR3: CASTEEGETQYF
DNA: TGTGCCAGCACCGAGGAGGGGGAGACCCAGTACTTC

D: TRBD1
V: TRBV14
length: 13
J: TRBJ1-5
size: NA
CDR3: CASSRDSHQPQHF
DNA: TGTGCCAGCAGTCGGGACAGCCATCAGCCCCAGCATTTT

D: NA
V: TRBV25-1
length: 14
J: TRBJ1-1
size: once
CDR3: CASSGIGDSREAFF
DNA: TGTGCCAGCAGTGGTATAGGTGACAGCCGTGAAGCTTTCTTT

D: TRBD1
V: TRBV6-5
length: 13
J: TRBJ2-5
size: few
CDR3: CASSQGVGETQYF
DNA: TGTGCCAGCTCACAGGGGGTGGGAGAGACCCAGTACTTC

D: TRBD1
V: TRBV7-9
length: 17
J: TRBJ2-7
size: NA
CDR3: CASSWNTQGRGFGEQYF
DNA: TGTGCCAGCAGCTGGAATACACAGGGGAGAGGATTCGGCGAGCAGTACTTC

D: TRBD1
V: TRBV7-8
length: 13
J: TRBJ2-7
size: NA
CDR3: CASTPTGSYEQYF
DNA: TGTGCCAGCACCCCGACAGGGAGCTACGAGCAGTACTTC

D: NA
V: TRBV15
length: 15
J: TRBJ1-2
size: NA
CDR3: CATSRGGQIIYGYTF
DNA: TGTGCCACCAGCAGAGGTGGACAGATCATCTATGGCTACACCTTC

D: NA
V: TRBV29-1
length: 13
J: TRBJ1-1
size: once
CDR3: CSVVVGRITEAFF
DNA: TGCAGCGTTGTGGTGGGGAGGATCACTGAAGCTTTCTTT

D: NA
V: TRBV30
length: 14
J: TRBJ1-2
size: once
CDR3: CAWNKGWVNYGYTF
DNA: TGTGCCTGGAATAAGGGGTGGGTTAACTATGGCTACACCTTC

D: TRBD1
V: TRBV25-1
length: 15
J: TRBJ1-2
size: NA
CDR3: CASSKWEQGNYGYTF
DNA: TGTGCCAGCAGTAAATGGGAACAGGGGAACTATGGCTACACCTTC

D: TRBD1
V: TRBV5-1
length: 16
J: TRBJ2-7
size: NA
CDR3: CASSFIRMDRVSEQYF
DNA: TGCGCCAGCAGCTTCATTCGTATGGACAGGGTCTCCGAGCAGTACTTC

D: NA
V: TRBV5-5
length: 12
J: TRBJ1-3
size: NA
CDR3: CASRETGNTIYF
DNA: TGTGCCAGCCGGGAGACTGGAAACACCATATATTTT

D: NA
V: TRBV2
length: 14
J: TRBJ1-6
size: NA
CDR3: CASSVRQLNSPLHF
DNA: TGTGCCAGCAGTGTGCGACAGCTGAATTCACCCCTCCACTTT